The 17 T cell receptor beta chains in this list originate from one sample, sequenced in a study of blood T cells in healthy people across ages. Through a sample-barcoded 5' primer and a J-beta primer mix, a second PCR was run for 7 to 11 cycles. TCRdb redid the calling of the 5' RACE reads with MiXCR, one entry per CDR3 protein. This repertoire shows approximately 800,000 distinct CDR3 sequences, 36% found once; its top ten account for roughly 13%. The sample consisted of blood. These receptors originate from a man aged 18 to 29 in good health.

This clonotype appeared a few times. The chain is built from TRBV7-2 and TRBJ1-5; tentative D call: TRBD1 (5 bases). The CDR3 consists of 17 residues. Germline loops: CDR1 SGHTA, CDR2 FQGNSA. The germline V and J ends were trimmed by 5 bases and 0 bases, with 17 bases remaining between them. The CDR3 reads CASSRGSSHLSNQPQHF. The CDR3 nucleotides are TGTGCCAGCAGCCGGGGGAGTTCTCATCTTAGCAATCAGCCCCAGCATTTT.

This clonotype was found a few times. Written as DNA, the CDR3 is TGTGCCAGCAGCCAAGGGAACAGGTTCTACAATGAGCAGTTCTTC. Protein product: CASSQGNRFYNEQFF. This chain joins TRBV4-2 and TRBJ2-1, with a possible D match to TRBD1 (5 bases). The CDR3 contains 15 residues. Trimming shortened V by 1 base and J by 3 bases, and 10 bases separated the two germline ends. Germline V lookup: CDR1 LGHNA, CDR2 YNFKEQ.

This clonotype showed up just a few times. The chain combines TRBV7-2 with TRBJ1-5, with D perhaps matching TRBD1 (6 bases). Trimming cost V 5 bases and J 7 bases, with 18 bases left between them. The CDR3 sequence is 15 residues long. Germline loops: CDR1 SGHTA, CDR2 FQGNSA. The DNA of the CDR3 is TGTGCCAGCAGCCCCCAGTTGGGAGGGGGGCAGCCCCAGCATTTT. Translation: CASSPQLGGGQPQHF.

This clonotype has at least ten counts. V is TRBV6-2 or TRBV6-3 and J is TRBJ2-7; 10 bases line up with TRBD1. Unmatched junction bases numbered 12, after V lost 7 bases and J lost 3 bases. The CDR3 consists of 16 residues. Germline CDR1 MNHEY, CDR2 SVGEGT. DNA for the CDR3: TGTGCCAGCACCTTCACCGTAGGGACAGGGGTCTACGAGCAGTACTTC. Its translation: CASTFTVGTGVYEQYF.

The V call is TRBV4-3, the J call TRBJ2-3; 11 positions agree with TRBD2. Germline-derived CDR1 and CDR2 are LGHNA and YSLEER. This CDR3 comprises 17 residues. With V trimmed by 1 base and J by 4 bases, 7 bases remained unmatched. CDR3: CASSQVGLAGGPDTQYF. Here the CDR3 DNA reads TGCGCCAGCAGCCAAGTCGGGCTAGCGGGGGGACCAGATACGCAGTATTTT.

J is TRBJ2-7 and V is TRBV27, with D possibly matching TRBD1 (5 bases). Germline lookup yields CDR1 MNHEY and CDR2 SMNVEV (reference sequence). V dropped 5 bases and J dropped 3 bases, with 11 bases sitting between them. CDR3 length: 13 residues. The CDR3 spells CASSEGADYEQYF. The CDR3 nucleotides are TGTGCCAGCAGTGAAGGGGCTGACTACGAGCAGTACTTC.

This clonotype has at least ten counts. The chain employs TRBV7-9 and TRBJ2-1; TRBD1 aligns across 8 bases. Germline V lookup: CDR1 SEHNR, CDR2 FQNEAQ (reference sequence). Trimming at V came to 4 bases and at J to 7 bases, leaving 0 bases not matched to a gene. The CDR3 has 12 amino acids. For the CDR3, the DNA is TGTGCCAGCAGCTGGACAGGGAATGAGCAGTTCTTC. Protein product: CASSWTGNEQFF.

This rearrangement joins TRBV18 to TRBJ2-5; a weak D match, TRBD1 (5 bases). Germline values: CDR1 KGHSH, CDR2 LQKENI. Trimming removed 0 bases at V and 2 bases at J, with 10 bases between. There are 15 residues in the CDR3. DNA for the CDR3: TGTGCCAGCTCACCACCTAGACAGCGTCAAGAGACCCAGTACTTC. Encoded protein: CASSPPRQRQETQYF.

This clonotype was seen more than once but under ten times. The chain carries TRBV29-1 and TRBJ1-1, with a weak D call TRBD1 (6 bases). The CDR3 has 13 amino acids. CDR1 and CDR2 (germline): SQVTM, ANQGSEA. Trimming shortened V by 7 bases and J by 4 bases, and 16 bases separated the two germline ends. The CDR3 loop reads CSALDGGGTEAFF. CDR3 coding DNA: TGCAGCGCCCTAGACGGGGGCGGCACTGAAGCTTTCTTT. Complete variable domain (other parts from reference TRBV29-1 and TRBJ1-1): SAVISQKPSRDICQRGTSLTIQCQVDSQVTMMFWYRQQPGQSLTLIATANQGSEATYESGFVIDKFPISRPNLTFSTLTVSNMSPEDSSIYLCSALDGGGTEAFFGQGTRLTVV.

This chain links TRBV20-1 with TRBJ2-3, with D tentatively TRBD1 (6 bases). CDR3 length equals 14 residues. V was pared by 4 bases and J by 4 bases, with 15 bases between. Looked up from germline, CDR1 is DFQATT and CDR2 is SNEGSKA (reference sequence). The CDR3 sequence is CSAKMGTRADTQYF. The CDR3 DNA reads TGCAGTGCTAAGATGGGGACAAGGGCAGATACGCAGTATTTT.

With respect to this clonotype: This may be a read error: a much more frequent sequence differs by one nucleotide. The chain is built from TRBV27 and TRBJ2-1, with D possibly TRBD2 on 5 matching bases. The CDR3 contains 13 residues. Germline CDR1 reads MNHEY; CDR2 reads SMNVEV (reference sequence). The CDR3 loop is CDSGGPSYNEQFF. CDR3 DNA: TGTGACAGCGGCGGCCCCTCCTACAATGAGCAGTTCTTC.

This clonotype was seen a handful of times. This rearrangement joins TRBV9 to TRBJ1-1; no definite D call. Trimming removed 4 bases at V and 4 bases at J, with 14 bases between. Germline V lookup: CDR1 SGDLS, CDR2 YYNGEE. The CDR3 runs 14 residues. CDR3 bases: TGTGCCAGCAGCCCCCGCAGAGAGAGCACTGAAGCTTTCTTT. It codes for CASSPRRESTEAFF.

This rearrangement joins TRBV12-3 or TRBV12-4 to TRBJ2-3; TRBD2 matches at 10 bases. Losses at the gene ends were 4 bases for V and 2 bases for J; bases not matched to a gene: 6. The CDR3 consists of 16 residues. CDR3 nucleotides: TGTGCCAGCAGTTCGTCTAGCGGGGGCTCCACAGATACGCAGTATTTT. It specifies CASSSSSGGSTDTQYF.

V usage is TRBV4-1 and J usage is TRBJ2-5; D gene unclear. V was shortened by 0 bases and J by 5 bases, with 13 bases between the two germline ends. Looked up from germline, CDR1 is MGHRA and CDR2 is YSYEKL. The CDR3 is 15 residues long. The CDR3 bases are TGCGCCAGCAGCCAAGAAGGGCACGGCCGGGAGACCCAGTACTTC. It yields the protein CASSQEGHGRETQYF.

This chain uses TRBV12-3 or TRBV12-4 with TRBJ1-4; D is possibly TRBD1 (5 bases). Trimming took 10 bases from V and 6 from J, leaving 24 bases between them. This CDR3 has 16 residues. CDR3: CANSPLLGAGYEKLFF. The CDR3 coding sequence is TGTGCCAACAGCCCCCTACTTGGGGCAGGTTATGAAAAACTGTTTTTT.

This clonotype has just a few counts. The V gene is TRBV12-3 or TRBV12-4, the J gene TRBJ1-1, with D perhaps matching TRBD1 (6 bases). With 3 bases removed from V and 5 bases from J, the gap between germline ends came to 13 bases. This CDR3 has 14 residues. CDR3 sequence: CASSFSQGRTEAFF. The CDR3, as DNA: TGTGCCAGCAGTTTCAGCCAGGGGCGGACTGAAGCTTTCTTT.

This clonotype was detected once. J is TRBJ2-5 and V is TRBV20-1, with D possibly called TRBD1 or TRBD2 (6 bases each). Germline V gene sequence: CDR1 DFQATT, CDR2 SNEGSKA (reference sequence). CDR3 length equals 16 residues. The germline V and J ends were trimmed by 1 base and 2 bases, with 17 bases remaining between them. For the CDR3, the DNA is TGCAGTGCTAGAGGAGGGGGTAGCGGCCTTCAAGAGACCCAGTACTTC. It encodes CSARGGGSGLQETQYF.